The 27 T cell receptor beta chains presented below share a single source sample, sequenced in a study of T-cell memory formation after mild COVID-19. One entry per CDR3 protein results from TCRdb running MiXCR on the 5' RACE reads. This table has fewer than 150,000 distinct CDR3 sequences, 5% to 6.5% appearing once. The sequencing input was PBMCs or a T cell subset sorted from them (not recorded which). The source is an adult woman who had mild COVID-19 (a few samples of this study predate the infection). Cell type and time point are not known.

The chain recombines TRBV7-2 with TRBJ2-4; 11 positions agree with TRBD2. With 9 bases clipped from V and 8 bases from J, the junction kept 9 bases outside the gene matches. The germline V gene encodes CDR1 SGHTA and CDR2 FQGNSA. The CDR3 totals 14 residues. The DNA of the CDR3 is TGTGCCAGTACCCCTAGCGGGGGGAGGGACATTCAGTACTTC. This encodes CASTPSGGRDIQYF.

This clonotype has more than one count but fewer than ten. The J gene is TRBJ2-2, the V gene TRBV5-1, with 7 bases fitting TRBD1. The CDR3 has 16 amino acids. The V gene's germline CDR1 is SGHRS and CDR2 YFSETQ. V shed 7 bases, J shed 5 bases, and the junction held 14 bases outside the gene matches. CDR3 amino acids: CASAGTAQEITGELFF. Here the CDR3 DNA reads TGCGCCAGCGCTGGGACAGCTCAAGAAATTACCGGGGAGCTGTTTTTT.

This clonotype was found many times. The chain recombines TRBV7-9 with TRBJ1-1; weak D call: TRBD1 (5 bases). The V gene's germline CDR1 is SEHNR and CDR2 FQNEAQ (reference sequence). V was clipped by 4 bases and J by 8 bases, with 17 bases between them. The CDR3 runs 14 residues. The CDR3 coding sequence is TGTGCCAGCAGCTGGGGGGGAGACAGCGCGGAAGCTTTCTTT. Translation gives CASSWGGDSAEAFF.

The chain uses TRBV15 and TRBJ2-7, with D tentatively TRBD1 or TRBD2 (6 bases each). The CDR3 extends over 15 amino acids. Trimming left V 5 bases short and J 6 bases short, with 20 bases between. CDR1 and CDR2 from the germline V gene are LNHNV and YYDKDF (reference sequence). CDR3 sequence (DNA): TGTGCCACCAGCCCCATTGGGGGGCAGGTGGTCGAGCAGTACTTC. Amino acid sequence: CATSPIGGQVVEQYF.

This clonotype was counted a few times. The chain is built from TRBV14 and TRBJ2-1; D unclear. Germline V CDR1 and CDR2: SGHDN, FVKESK. The CDR3 is 15 amino acids. Trimming cost V 1 base and J 9 bases, with 16 bases left between them. The DNA of the CDR3 is TGTGCCAGCAGCCAAGGATACCCGCCCACAATTGAGCAGTTCTTC. It specifies CASSQGYPPTIEQFF.

J is TRBJ2-3 and V is TRBV12-3 or TRBV12-4; D remains unclear. The CDR3 sequence is 14 residues long. Trimming stripped 3 bases from V and 3 bases from J, with 10 bases between. CDR3 residues: CASSFDRRTDTQYF. The DNA of the CDR3 is TGTGCCAGCAGTTTTGACCGTCGGACAGATACGCAGTATTTT.

This clonotype was seen many times. The chain carries TRBV6-6 and TRBJ2-4, with 9 bases that match TRBD1. V trimming: 5 bases; J trimming: 3 bases; junction bases outside the gene matches: 17. The CDR3 covers 19 residues. Looked up from germline, CDR1 is MNHNY and CDR2 is SVGAGI (reference sequence). In nucleotides, the CDR3 is TGTGCCAGCAGTACAAAAAACACCGGGACAGGGATGGGCAAAAACATTCAGTACTTC. This gives the protein CASSTKNTGTGMGKNIQYF.

This clonotype was recorded at least ten times. The genes are TRBV4-1 and TRBJ2-2; 11 nucleotides agree with TRBD2. With V trimmed by 2 bases and J by 4 bases, 18 bases remained unmatched. Germline V CDR1 and CDR2: MGHRA, YSYEKL. This CDR3 spans 21 amino acids. The CDR3: CASSQTWGPGLAAGPTGELFF. The DNA for the CDR3 is TGCGCCAGCAGCCAAACATGGGGGCCGGGACTAGCGGCGGGACCCACCGGGGAGCTGTTTTTT.

This chain connects TRBV12-3 or TRBV12-4 to TRBJ2-1; 12 bases align to TRBD2. Unmatched junction bases numbered 14, after V lost 8 bases and J lost 9 bases. This CDR3 is built from 16 residues. CDR3 residues: CASHVTRLAGEGEQFF. The CDR3 region has the DNA TGTGCCAGCCACGTCACAAGACTAGCGGGAGAGGGTGAGCAGTTCTTC.

V gene TRBV7-9 combines with J gene TRBJ1-1, with 9 bases lining up with TRBD1. The ends lost 5 bases at V and 1 base at J; junction bases unmatched: 11. The length of the CDR3 is 17 residues. CDR1 and CDR2 (germline): SEHNR, FQNEAQ (reference sequence). CDR3 residues: CASSDPGTGKRNTEAFF. The CDR3 DNA is TGTGCCAGCAGCGACCCGGGGACAGGGAAGAGGAACACTGAAGCTTTCTTT.

This clonotype came up a few times. This CDR3 is CASSYYTGSTGELFF. In DNA form, the CDR3 reads TGCGCCAGCAGCTACTATACAGGATCAACCGGGGAGCTGTTTTTT. This chain uses TRBV5-1 with TRBJ2-2; possibly TRBD1 for D (5 bases). CDR3 length: 15 residues. Germline V gene data show CDR1 as SGHRS and CDR2 as YFSETQ. Trimming shortened V by 3 bases and J by 5 bases, and 14 bases separated the two germline ends.

This clonotype has at least ten counts. The chain uses TRBV12-3 or TRBV12-4 and TRBJ2-3, with a weak D call TRBD2 (6 bases). V lost 6 bases and J lost 1, with 20 bases in between. This CDR3 contains 17 residues. The CDR3 is CASSPPGSGARTDTQYF. In DNA form, the CDR3 reads TGTGCCAGCAGCCCCCCAGGTAGCGGAGCCCGCACAGATACGCAGTATTTT.

This clonotype was picked up many times. The chain links TRBV7-3 to TRBJ2-3; unclear D gene. The germline CDR1 and CDR2 sequences are SGHTA and FQGTGA. This CDR3 has 14 residues. The germline V and J ends were trimmed by 5 bases and 0 bases, with 9 bases remaining between them. The CDR3 DNA reads TGTGCCAGCAGCCCTGGACGTAGCACAGATACGCAGTATTTT. Protein sequence: CASSPGRSTDTQYF.

This chain links TRBV3-1 with TRBJ2-1, with D perhaps matching TRBD2 (5 bases). Trimming took off 5 bases at V and 7 bases at J, with 9 bases between the two ends. The germline CDR1 and CDR2 sequences are LGHDT and YNNKEL (reference sequence). There are 12 residues in the CDR3. The CDR3, as DNA: TGTGCCAGCAGCGGACTGGGTAATGAGCAGTTCTTC. Translated, it gives CASSGLGNEQFF.

Only a few counts were recorded for this clonotype. The chain has TRBV5-6 and TRBJ2-7; 8 nucleotides match TRBD2. V gave up 4 bases and J gave up 11 bases; unmatched junction bases: 17. The CDR3 spans 15 residues. Germline V gives CDR1 SGHDT, CDR2 YYEEEE. The CDR3 region is CASSPESGTRTLEYF. In DNA form, the CDR3 reads TGTGCCAGCAGCCCAGAGTCCGGGACTAGGACTTTGGAGTACTTC.

This clonotype was observed many times. The J gene is TRBJ1-2, the V gene TRBV5-6; 10 bases fit TRBD1. Germline CDR1 is SGHDT and CDR2 is YYEEEE. The length of the CDR3 is 14 residues. J was trimmed by 10 bases and V by 4 bases; bases with no gene match: 10. The CDR3 coding sequence is TGTGCCAGCAGCATCCGAAGGGGACAGGGGTTCTACACCTTC. Translating gives CASSIRRGQGFYTF.

This chain uses TRBV4-1 with TRBJ1-4, with 7 bases identical to TRBD1. Germline V lookup: CDR1 MGHRA, CDR2 YSYEKL. The CDR3 has 16 amino acids. The trim removed 2 bases at V and 3 bases at J, leaving 6 bases unmatched. The CDR3 DNA is TGCGCCAGCAGCCAAACACGGGGACAGCCTAATGAAAAACTGTTTTTT. This gives the protein CASSQTRGQPNEKLFF.

The chain's CDR3 is CASSWSRDGTYEQYF. The CDR3 DNA sequence: TGTGCCAGCAGCTGGTCTAGGGACGGAACCTACGAGCAGTACTTC. V usage is TRBV5-5 and J usage is TRBJ2-7, with D perhaps assigned TRBD1 or TRBD2 (5 bases each). The germline V and J ends were trimmed by 3 bases and 2 bases, with 15 bases remaining between them. The CDR3 runs to 15 residues. Per the germline V gene, CDR1 is SGHKS and CDR2 is YYEKEE (reference sequence).

This clonotype was found many times. This rearrangement joins TRBV12-3 or TRBV12-4 to TRBJ2-2; TRBD1 or TRBD2 may be the D gene (5 bases each). Trimming stripped 6 bases from V and 5 bases from J, with 13 bases between. The CDR3 contains 14 residues. CDR3: CASRGTSATGELFF. The CDR3, as DNA: TGTGCCAGCAGGGGGACCTCCGCTACCGGGGAGCTGTTTTTT.

The chain couples TRBV29-1 to TRBJ1-1; maybe TRBD1 (5 bases). V was shortened by 4 bases and J by 1 base, with 10 bases between the two germline ends. Per the germline V gene, CDR1 is SQVTM and CDR2 is ANQGSEA. This CDR3 is 13 amino acids long. The CDR3 is CSVGNTGNTEAFF. In DNA form, the CDR3 reads TGCAGCGTTGGCAATACAGGGAACACTGAAGCTTTCTTT.

This clonotype has ten or more counts. The rearrangement joins TRBV7-2 to TRBJ2-3; D could derive from TRBD1 or TRBD2 (5 bases each). The CDR3 loop spans 15 amino acids. Germline V gives CDR1 SGHTA, CDR2 FQGNSA. V gave up 4 bases and J gave up 0 bases, with 11 bases separating them. CDR3 bases: TGTGCCAGCAGCTCCGGGTGGGACAGCACAGATACGCAGTATTTT. This translates into CASSSGWDSTDTQYF.

The rearrangement joins TRBV19 to TRBJ2-7; TRBD1 might be the D (5 bases). CDR1 is LNHDA and CDR2 is SQIVND in the germline V gene (reference sequence). V lost 3 bases, J lost 0 bases, and 9 bases lay in between. The CDR3 is 14 residues long. The DNA of the CDR3 is TGTGCCAGTAGTATCCAGGGTTACTCCTACGAGCAGTACTTC. Protein: CASSIQGYSYEQYF.

This clonotype was counted between two and nine times. The chain carries TRBV5-1 and TRBJ1-1; no clear D gene. The CDR3 consists of 15 residues. Trimming cost V 0 bases and J 0 bases, with 9 bases left between them. The V gene's germline CDR1 is SGHRS and CDR2 YFSETQ. CDR3 sequence reads: CASSLGTAMNTEAFF. The CDR3 coding sequence is TGCGCCAGCAGCTTGGGGACGGCTATGAACACTGAAGCTTTCTTT.

This clonotype was found many times. This rearrangement joins TRBV2 to TRBJ2-2; 13 bases line up with TRBD2. The junction had 3 bases not matched to a gene; V was cut back by 5 bases and J by 6 bases. Germline V gives CDR1 SNHLY, CDR2 FYNNEI. The CDR3 totals 15 residues. The CDR3 coding sequence is TGTGCCAGCAGTTGGACTAGCGGGAGCTCCGGGGAGCTGTTTTTT. Residues: CASSWTSGSSGELFF. Together with reference TRBV2 and TRBJ2-2, the CDR3 gives the full variable domain: EPEVTQTPSHQVTQMGQEVILRCVPISNHLYFYWYRQILGQKVEFLVSFYNNEISEKSEIFDDQFSVERPDGSNFTLKIRSTKLEDSAMYFCASSWTSGSSGELFFGEGSRLTVL.

This clonotype turned up a few times. This sequence joins TRBV6-6 and TRBJ2-7, with TRBD1 as a possible D gene (5 bases). This CDR3 has 13 residues. Trimming pared 6 bases from V and 0 bases from J, leaving 9 bases between. Germline CDR1 and CDR2: MNHNY and SVGAGI (reference sequence). CDR3 nucleotides: TGTGCCAGCAGCGAACAGGTCTCCTACGAGCAGTACTTC. This sequence encodes CASSEQVSYEQYF.

V usage is TRBV29-1 and J usage is TRBJ1-5, with D possibly TRBD1 on 6 matching bases. Germline V gene data show CDR1 as SQVTM and CDR2 as ANQGSEA. V was trimmed by 7 bases and J by 0 bases, leaving 34 bases between them. The CDR3 sequence is 21 residues long. Written as DNA, the CDR3 is TGCAGCGCTCGACAAGAGCAGGGGCTTTCCCTTTTCCTCAATAGCAATCAGCCCCAGCATTTT. Amino acid sequence: CSARQEQGLSLFLNSNQPQHF.

The gene calls are TRBV7-2 and TRBJ2-1, with TRBD1 matching 7 bases. Germline V CDR1 and CDR2: SGHTA, FQGNSA. CDR3 length: 15 amino acids. The V segment lost 5 bases and the J segment 5 bases; nucleotides outside the gene matches: 9. In nucleotides, the CDR3 is TGTGCCAGCAGCGCGGCCGGGACAGTGAACAATGAGCAGTTCTTC. It encodes CASSAAGTVNNEQFF.